This TCR beta chain was retrieved from a study of OX40 agonist ivuxolimab in advanced cancers. Sequencing was performed with immunoSEQ multiplex PCR; in TCRdb, only in-frame clones are kept and a portion is missing. The table has tens of thousands of clones, approximately 70% seen once; the top ten hold around 19%. Trimming shortened V by 4 bases and J by 0 bases, and 9 bases separated the two germline ends. The length of the CDR3 is 14 residues. Germline CDR1 is MNHEY and CDR2 is SVGAGI. The sample consisted of CD4+ or CD8+ T cells sorted from blood, taken in a trial of the OX40 agonist ivuxolimab. This receptor was obtained from an adult with an advanced solid tumor such as melanoma, head and neck, liver or kidney cancer. This chain connects TRBV6-5 to TRBJ1-1, with D perhaps matching TRBD1 (6 bases). The DNA for the CDR3 is TGTGCCAGCAGTTCGACAGGTATGAACACTGAAGCTTTCTTT. This sequence encodes CASSSTGMNTEAFF.